These 26 T cell receptor beta chains were sequenced from one sample in a study of cytomegalovirus exposure and HLA in healthy donors. PCR used 60 Vbeta primers and 13 Jbeta primers. Libraries were prepared by immunoSEQ multiplex PCR; TCRdb keeps only in-frame clonotypes and omits some of them. Here the sample spans about 55,000 clones, 82% being singletons. The material sequenced was PBMCs. The receptors stem from a man aged 25 to 45 in good health and CMV-seronegative.

A remark on this clone: This specimen includes other DNA sequences encoding the same CDR3. The V and J genes are TRBV19 and TRBJ1-1, with D possibly being TRBD1 (6 bases). Germline-derived CDR1 and CDR2 are LNHDA and SQIVND (reference sequence). Trimming stripped 3 bases from V and 0 bases from J, with 8 bases between. The CDR3 covers 14 residues. This chain's CDR3 is CASSIQGMNTEAFF. The CDR3 DNA reads TGTGCCAGTAGTATCCAGGGGATGAACACTGAAGCTTTCTTT.

The chain links TRBV6-5 to TRBJ2-1; 8 nucleotides match TRBD2. Germline CDR1 is MNHEY and CDR2 is SVGAGI. The CDR3 spans 15 residues. Trimming took 5 bases from V and 5 from J; bases not matched to a gene: 8. In DNA form, the CDR3 reads TGTGCCAGCAGTAATAGCGGGATAGCAGACAATGAGCAGTTCTTC. Encoded protein: CASSNSGIADNEQFF.

This CDR3 is CASSTVGQGKWYGYTF. The CDR3 coding sequence is TGTGCCAGCAGCACCGTCGGACAGGGGAAGTGGTATGGCTACACCTTC. V is TRBV7-2 and J is TRBJ1-2, with 9 bases identical to TRBD1. Looked up from germline, CDR1 is SGHTA and CDR2 is FQGNSA. The CDR3 has 16 residues. Trimming cost V 5 bases and J 5 bases; bases outside gene matches: 12.

The chain is built from TRBV9 and TRBJ1-2; 7 positions agree with TRBD1. V was clipped by 4 bases and J by 7 bases; unmatched bases: 7. CDR3 length: 13 residues. CDR1 and CDR2 (germline): SGDLS, YYNGEE. The CDR3 nucleotides are TGTGCCAGCAGCTACCGACAGGGCGCTGGCTACACCTTC. This encodes CASSYRQGAGYTF.

The V call is TRBV5-1, the J call TRBJ1-1; no definite D call. The CDR3 contains 14 residues. V was pared by 0 bases and J by 1 base, with 7 bases between. The germline CDR1 and CDR2 sequences are SGHRS and YFSETQ. CDR3 residues: CASSLAVSNTEAFF. CDR3 DNA: TGCGCCAGCAGCTTGGCTGTCTCGAACACTGAAGCTTTCTTT.

This clone came up once. The CDR3 protein is CASSQFTGSYEQYF. The CDR3 DNA reads TGTGCCAGCAGCCAATTTACAGGGTCCTACGAGCAGTACTTC. The chain has TRBV14 and TRBJ2-7; weak D call: TRBD1 (6 bases). The CDR3 has 14 residues. The germline CDR1 and CDR2 sequences are SGHDN and FVKESK. V lost 2 bases and J lost 1, with 9 bases in between. Full variable domain (remainder filled in from reference TRBV14 and TRBJ2-7): EAGVTQFPSHSVIEKGQTVTLRCDPISGHDNLYWYRRVMGKEIKFLLHFVKESKQDESGMPNNRFLAERTGGTYSTLKVQPAELEDSGVYFCASSQFTGSYEQYFGPGTRLTVT.

This clone was detected only a few times. The chain recombines TRBV28 with TRBJ1-5; D possibly corresponds to TRBD1 (5 bases). Trimming left V 1 base short and J 4 bases short, with 14 bases between. Looked up from germline, CDR1 is MDHEN and CDR2 is SYDVKM. The CDR3 totals 16 residues. CDR3 protein: CASSLLGREANQPQHF. In DNA form, the CDR3 reads TGTGCCAGCAGTTTATTAGGCAGGGAAGCGAATCAGCCCCAGCATTTT.

The chain employs TRBV30 and TRBJ2-1, with 7 bases lining up with TRBD1. V shed 0 bases and J 12 bases; nucleotides not matched to a gene: 5. Per germline, CDR1 GTSNPN and CDR2 SVGIG (reference sequence). The CDR3 has 12 residues. The chain's CDR3 is CAWSVGGTVQFF. Written as DNA, the CDR3 is TGTGCCTGGAGTGTAGGTGGGACAGTGCAGTTCTTC.

The V call is TRBV5-1, the J call TRBJ1-2, with 8 bases matching TRBD1. The J segment lost 2 bases and the V segment lost 6 bases, leaving 6 bases of the junction unmatched. Germline CDR1 reads SGHRS; CDR2 reads YFSETQ. The length of the CDR3 is 14 residues. The CDR3 nucleotides are TGCGCCAGCAACCCGACAGGGGAGAACTATGGCTACACCTTC. It encodes CASNPTGENYGYTF.

V is TRBV30 and J is TRBJ2-2; 8 bases are a match to TRBD1. Trimming cost V 3 bases and J 3 bases; bases outside gene matches: 6. The CDR3 contains 15 residues. Germline CDR1 is GTSNPN and CDR2 is SVGIG (reference sequence). The CDR3 region is CAWRQGDLDTGELFF. For the CDR3, the DNA is TGTGCCTGGAGACAGGGGGATCTCGACACCGGGGAGCTGTTTTTT.

The chain recombines TRBV6-5 with TRBJ1-1, with TRBD1 identical over 7 bases. This CDR3 has 13 residues. The V gene end was trimmed by 2 bases and the J gene end by 10 bases; junction bases not matched to a gene: 7. Germline values: CDR1 MNHEY, CDR2 SVGAGI. The CDR3 is CASSYLNRGGAFF. The CDR3, as DNA: TGTGCCAGCAGTTACCTAAACAGGGGAGGAGCTTTCTTT.

The chain links TRBV18 to TRBJ2-7; 9 nucleotides align to TRBD1. The CDR3 has 15 residues. V gave up 6 bases and J gave up 4 bases; unmatched junction bases: 10. The germline V gene has CDR1 KGHSH and CDR2 LQKENI. The CDR3 protein is CASSLTGTGTYEQYF. The DNA of the CDR3 is TGTGCCAGCTCGCTCACCGGGACAGGGACGTACGAGCAGTACTTC.

The chain carries TRBV5-6 and TRBJ2-7, with 14 bases lining up with TRBD2. Germline V gene data show CDR1 as SGHDT and CDR2 as YYEEEE. With V trimmed by 5 bases and J by 3 bases, 4 bases remained unmatched. The CDR3 runs to 15 residues. CDR3 DNA sequence: TGTGCCAGCAGGGTGGGACTAGCGGGAGTCTACGAGCAGTACTTC. Protein: CASRVGLAGVYEQYF.

The J gene is TRBJ2-5, the V gene TRBV7-2, with 7 bases identical to TRBD1. The end of the DNA fits TRBJ2-7 better, so the J call may be wrong. The CDR3 length is 17 residues. Germline assignment: CDR1 SGHTA and CDR2 FQGNSA. The CDR3 region is CASSFHLYRGSGYEQYF. CDR3 nucleotide sequence: TGTGCCAGCAGCTTCCACCTCTACAGGGGAAGTGGGTACGAGCAGTACTTC.

V is TRBV6-1 and J is TRBJ1-2; 7 positions agree with TRBD1. The CDR3 spans 15 residues. V lost 0 bases and J lost 4; bases outside the gene matches: 5. Germline assignment: CDR1 MNHNS and CDR2 SASEGT. CDR3 nucleotide sequence: TGTGCCAGCAGTGAAGCGTGGACAGGTGCCTATGGCTACACCTTC. Encoded protein: CASSEAWTGAYGYTF.

This chain uses TRBV5-5 with TRBJ2-5; D gene ambiguous. CDR3 length equals 14 residues. The germline CDR1 and CDR2 sequences are SGHKS and YYEKEE (reference sequence). V lost 0 bases to trimming and J lost 4 bases, with 10 bases between them. The CDR3 nucleotides are TGTGCCAGCAGCTTGGCAGTAGTAGCAGAGACCCAGTACTTC. It yields the protein CASSLAVVAETQYF.

This chain connects TRBV9 to TRBJ2-7; D might be TRBD2 (6 bases). This CDR3 region has 14 residues. V was clipped by 2 bases and J by 5 bases, with 14 bases between them. Germline values: CDR1 SGDLS, CDR2 YYNGEE. As DNA, the CDR3 is TGTGCCAGCAGCGTCACGGGGGTGGGCGACGAGCAGTACTTC. It yields the protein CASSVTGVGDEQYF.

The chain has TRBV12-5 and TRBJ2-2; D may be TRBD2 (6 bases). Germline V CDR1 and CDR2: LGHNT, FRNRAP. Trimming pared 0 bases from V and 4 bases from J, leaving 15 bases between. The CDR3 sequence is 17 residues long. The CDR3 sequence is CASGLVFGGNPTGELFF. Here the CDR3 DNA reads TGTGCTAGTGGTTTGGTATTCGGCGGGAACCCCACCGGGGAGCTGTTTTTT. Full variable domain (missing parts from reference TRBV12-5 and TRBJ2-2): DARVTQTPRHKVTEMGQEVTMRCQPILGHNTVFWYRQTMMQGLELLAYFRNRAPLDDSGMPKDRFSAEMPDATLATLKIQPSEPRDSAVYFCASGLVFGGNPTGELFFGEGSRLTVL.

The J gene is TRBJ2-1, the V gene TRBV11-3, with D hard to call. V was shortened by 3 bases and J by 2 bases, with 14 bases between the two germline ends. Germline V CDR1 and CDR2: SGHNT, YENEEA. This CDR3 spans 16 amino acids. For the CDR3, the DNA is TGTGCCAGCAGCTTTGGGCCGAGACATCCCTACAATGAGCAGTTCTTC. It translates to CASSFGPRHPYNEQFF.

This chain links TRBV10-3 with TRBJ2-7; the match to TRBD1 covers 7 bases. The germline V gene encodes CDR1 ENHRY and CDR2 SYGVKD. The length of the CDR3 is 14 residues. V shed 4 bases, J shed 3 bases, and the junction held 6 bases outside the gene matches. The CDR3 loop is CAISGRTGDYEQYF. CDR3 bases: TGTGCCATCAGTGGCCGTACAGGGGACTACGAGCAGTACTTC.

V usage is TRBV5-6 and J usage is TRBJ2-3; 9 bases line up with TRBD1. Germline V lookup: CDR1 SGHDT, CDR2 YYEEEE. The J segment lost 6 bases and the V segment lost 5 bases, leaving 7 bases of the junction unmatched. The length of the CDR3 is 14 residues. The CDR3 sequence: CASRRTGEEDTQYF. CDR3 coding DNA: TGTGCCAGCAGACGGACAGGGGAGGAGGATACGCAGTATTTT.

The J gene is TRBJ2-2, the V gene TRBV6-5, with D maybe TRBD2 (5 bases). Germline V gives CDR1 MNHEY, CDR2 SVGAGI. The CDR3 runs 14 residues. The ends were cut back, 9 bases at V and 4 bases at J, with 15 bases in the middle. The CDR3 sequence is CASGERRPTGELFF. The CDR3, as DNA: TGTGCCAGTGGGGAGCGACGCCCCACCGGGGAGCTGTTTTTT.

This clone was detected only once. The rearrangement joins TRBV7-3 to TRBJ2-2; no reliable D call. This CDR3 has 17 residues. Per the germline V gene, CDR1 is SGHTA and CDR2 is FQGTGA. V lost 1 base and J 0 bases, leaving 12 bases between the germline ends. This CDR3 is CASSLSVGQANTGELFF. The CDR3, as DNA: TGTGCCAGCAGCTTAAGTGTCGGCCAGGCGAACACCGGGGAGCTGTTTTTT.

This rearrangement joins TRBV10-2 to TRBJ2-1, with D perhaps matching TRBD2 (5 bases). Germline values: CDR1 WSHSY, CDR2 SAAADI. V lost 8 bases and J lost 6, with 29 bases in between. The CDR3 loop spans 18 amino acids. This CDR3 reads CASSSDFTQGLVGNEQFF. CDR3 sequence (DNA): TGCGCCAGCTCCAGTGACTTCACGCAAGGACTGGTTGGCAATGAGCAGTTCTTC.

The rearrangement joins TRBV30 to TRBJ1-2; possible D gene TRBD1, 5 bases. This CDR3 has 14 residues. Trimming left V 5 bases short and J 4 bases short, with 17 bases between. The germline V gene has CDR1 GTSNPN and CDR2 SVGIG (reference sequence). The CDR3 DNA reads TGTGCCTGGTCGGGGGGGGGTTCATTCTATGGCTACACCTTC. It translates to CAWSGGGSFYGYTF.

Turning to this clone: Different DNA sequences within this sample yield the same CDR3. The rearrangement links TRBV5-1 to TRBJ2-3, with TRBD2 matching 13 bases. The CDR3 is 16 amino acids. The V gene's germline CDR1 is SGHRS and CDR2 YFSETQ. The trim removed 0 bases at V and 6 bases at J, leaving 4 bases unmatched. The CDR3 sequence: CASSLGTSGGSDTQYF. The DNA of the CDR3 is TGCGCCAGCAGCTTGGGGACTAGCGGGGGATCGGATACGCAGTATTTT.